One T cell receptor (beta chain) is described in this entry. Its cognate antigen is unknown. V shed 6 bases and J shed 6 bases, with 23 bases lying between them. The germline gives CDR1 SEHNR, CDR2 FQNEAQ (reference sequence). The CDR3 runs to 17 residues. The sample is drawn from a study of cytomegalovirus exposure and HLA in healthy donors. PCR used 60 Vbeta primers and 13 Jbeta primers. The repertoire was sequenced with immunoSEQ multiplex PCR; TCRdb's copy has only in-frame clones and lacks some. The repertoire includes about 150,000 clones, 80% of them detected once, and around 7.2% sits in the top ten. Study conclusions and caveats: The study recorded more than 150 TCR beta chains that were cytomegalovirus-associated. Another analysis was done later, and it associated around 16,000 TCR beta sequences with HLA alleles at 0.05 false discovery rate.

Material for sequencing was PBMCs. The TCR comes from a man in his thirties or forties in good health and CMV-seropositive. The chain links TRBV7-9 to TRBJ1-4; perhaps TRBD1 as D (6 bases). CDR3 loop: CASSPKTTGSTDEKLFF. The DNA for the CDR3 is TGTGCCAGCAGTCCCAAGACAACAGGGAGTACGGATGAAAAACTGTTTTTT.